Listed below are T cell receptor beta chains from one sample, sequenced in a study of identifying expanded T cells in peripheral blood. Data came from immunoSEQ multiplex PCR; TCRdb stores just in-frame clones and leaves some out. The sample lists 91,000 or so clones, about nine tenths occurring once. The source material was blood. Receptors were obtained from a person aged 18 to 75 in good health. The CDR3 runs from the conserved cysteine through the conserved F or W.

J: TRBJ2-7
V: TRBV28
CDR3: CASSGGGTDLTYEQYF

J: TRBJ1-2
V: TRBV21-1
CDR3: CASSRAGLDYGYTF

J: TRBJ2-7
V: TRBV10-3
CDR3: CATRSGQGLFEQYF

J: TRBJ1-2
V: TRBV7-9
CDR3: CASSPTGSGYTF

J: TRBJ1-2
V: TRBV10-2
CDR3: CASSESIGNYGYTF

J: TRBJ2-3
V: TRBV7-3
CDR3: CASSLFGSTDTQYF

J: TRBJ2-1
V: TRBV6-5
CDR3: CASSYRQGGYNEQFF

J: TRBJ2-1
V: TRBV27
CDR3: CASKVAGNEQFF

J: TRBJ2-1
V: TRBV5-1
CDR3: CASSPAGVSSYNEQFF

J: TRBJ2-7
V: TRBV28
CDR3: CASSFETRVYEQYF

J: TRBJ2-7
V: TRBV29-1
CDR3: CSVVGAHSYEQYF

J: TRBJ2-5
V: TRBV6-5
CDR3: CASGSGATLETQYF

J: TRBJ1-1
V: TRBV6-9
CDR3: CASSYLDRDTEAFF

J: TRBJ2-7
V: TRBV5-4
CDR3: CASSLQWGNNYEQYF

J: TRBJ2-7
V: TRBV28
CDR3: CASSFQTSYEQYF

J: TRBJ2-3
V: TRBV6-5
CDR3: CASTKSPESTDTQYF

J: TRBJ1-5
V: TRBV5-6
CDR3: CASSLEGATNQPQHF

J: TRBJ2-7
V: TRBV10-1
CDR3: CASSAHGLGEQYF

J: TRBJ2-7
V: TRBV7-9
CDR3: CASSERQGPYEQYF

J: TRBJ2-7
V: TRBV27
CDR3: CASSFDWGTSLGEQYF

J: TRBJ2-7
V: TRBV5-6
CDR3: CASSNLISGSLEQYF

J: TRBJ1-1
V: TRBV20-1
CDR3: CSAPTGPEAFF

J: TRBJ2-5
V: TRBV5-1
CDR3: CASSSQGAGETQYF

J: TRBJ2-2
V: TRBV4-1
CDR3: CASRPGTFTGELFF

J: TRBJ2-1
V: TRBV7-2
CDR3: CASSSARTRHSYNEQFF

J: TRBJ2-3
V: TRBV28
CDR3: CASSSRGGNTDTQYF

J: TRBJ2-7
V: TRBV7-2
CDR3: CASSSYSGTASEQYF

J: TRBJ1-1
V: TRBV28
CDR3: CASRQGTGKGTEAFF

J: TRBJ1-3
V: TRBV28
CDR3: CASNVGQRAGNTIYF

J: TRBJ2-7
V: TRBV6-5
CDR3: CATQLAGGTYEQYF

J: TRBJ2-4
V: TRBV6-6
CDR3: CASSTLTKGKNIQYF

J: TRBJ2-7
V: TRBV9
CDR3: CASSAGRSPYYEQYF

J: TRBJ1-2
V: TRBV4-3
CDR3: CASSQDQGGAIGGYTF

J: TRBJ2-1
V: TRBV18
CDR3: CASSPLAGAYNEQFF

J: TRBJ2-5
V: TRBV9
CDR3: CASSGAGGLQETQYF

J: TRBJ1-2
V: TRBV6-1
CDR3: CASSEASPYGYTF

J: TRBJ1-3
V: TRBV9
CDR3: CASSPTAYSGNTIYF

J: TRBJ2-1
V: TRBV27
CDR3: CASSSNMGQRGVYNEQFF

J: TRBJ1-2
V: TRBV19
CDR3: CASSTGTGGSGYTF

J: TRBJ2-7
V: TRBV5-6
CDR3: CASRVRWAYEQYF

J: TRBJ2-5
V: TRBV7-3
CDR3: CASSPGLAGSQETQYF

J: TRBJ1-1
V: TRBV28
CDR3: CASMGYSLNTEAFF

J: TRBJ2-7
V: TRBV9
CDR3: CASSEAPRTSGRLEQYF

J: TRBJ2-5
V: TRBV18
CDR3: CASSPPSGQETQYF

J: TRBJ1-5
V: TRBV4-1
CDR3: CASSQDSQMAGKGGQPQHF

J: TRBJ1-1
V: TRBV5-4
CDR3: CASSLTGDGNTEAFF

J: TRBJ2-5
V: TRBV6-6
CDR3: CASSYLSQETQYF

J: TRBJ1-1
V: TRBV28
CDR3: CASSFRGLGTEAFF

J: TRBJ2-5
V: TRBV5-4
CDR3: CASSHGSGEETQYF

J: TRBJ2-3
V: TRBV5-1
CDR3: CASSLWTGDTQYF

J: TRBJ2-2
V: TRBV6-4
CDR3: CASSDGTGNTGELFF

J: TRBJ1-1
V: TRBV15
CDR3: CATDAGSTDLNTEAFF

J: TRBJ2-1
V: TRBV6-1
CDR3: CASRTANNEQFF

J: TRBJ1-2
V: TRBV7-9
CDR3: CASSFVTPEGIYGYTF